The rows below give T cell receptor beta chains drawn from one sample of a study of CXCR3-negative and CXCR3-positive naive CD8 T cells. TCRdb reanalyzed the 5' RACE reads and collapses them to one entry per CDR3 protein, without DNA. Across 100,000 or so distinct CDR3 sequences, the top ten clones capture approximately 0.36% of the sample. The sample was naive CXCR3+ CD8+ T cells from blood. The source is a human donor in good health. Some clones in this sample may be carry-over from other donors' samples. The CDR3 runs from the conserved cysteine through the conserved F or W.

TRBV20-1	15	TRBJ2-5	CSARDVRDLQETQYF
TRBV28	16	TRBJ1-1	CASIPDKTMVNTEAFF
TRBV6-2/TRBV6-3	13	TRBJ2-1	CASSTHRDNEQFF
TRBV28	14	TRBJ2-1	CASSLTSNYNEQLF
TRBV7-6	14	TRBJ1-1	CASSLGGAGTEAFF
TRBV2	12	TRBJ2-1	CASHYSYNEQFF
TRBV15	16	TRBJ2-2	CATSKDAGVVTGELFF
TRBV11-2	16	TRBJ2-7	CASSTQQGGRSYEQYF
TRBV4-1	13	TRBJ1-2	CASSQDPLYGYTF
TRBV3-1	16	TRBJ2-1	CASSQGNSGRYNEQFF
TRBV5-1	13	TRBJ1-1	CASSLTGGLEAFF
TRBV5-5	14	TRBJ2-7	CASSSGTDSYEQYF
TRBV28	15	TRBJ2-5	CASRSRLAAQETQYF
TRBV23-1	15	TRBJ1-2	CASSQSRGQDYGYTF
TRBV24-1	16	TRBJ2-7	CATSDAAGTDLYEQYF
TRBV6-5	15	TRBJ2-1	CASTQRQGPYNEQFF
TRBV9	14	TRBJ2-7	CASSQGRGYYEQYF
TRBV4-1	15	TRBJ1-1	CASSQEGTGGTEAFF
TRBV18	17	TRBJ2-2	CASSPLLAGGHTGELFF
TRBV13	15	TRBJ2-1	CASSTGTVTYNEQFF
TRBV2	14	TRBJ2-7	CASSDGTGSYEQYF
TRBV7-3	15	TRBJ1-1	CASSLSPGFNTEAFF
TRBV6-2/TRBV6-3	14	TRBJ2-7	CASRGRGGPYEQYF
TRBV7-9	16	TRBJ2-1	CASSILDMGLYNEQFF
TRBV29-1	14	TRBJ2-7	CSVNRDAYSYEQYF
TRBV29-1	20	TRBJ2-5	CSVEDRKLAGVEGAGETQYF
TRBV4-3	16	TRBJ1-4	CASSQGEGRMNEKLFF
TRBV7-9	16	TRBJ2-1	CASSLAGQGSYNEQFF
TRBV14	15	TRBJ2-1	CASSLSDNTYNEQFF
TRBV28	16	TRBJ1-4	CASSSLRTGLNEKLFF
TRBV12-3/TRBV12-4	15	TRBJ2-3	CASSPTGPPTDTQYF
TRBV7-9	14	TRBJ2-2	CASSLIHSTGELFF
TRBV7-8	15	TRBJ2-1	CASSQRTGVINEQFF
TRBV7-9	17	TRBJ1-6	CASSGRQGSSYNSPLHF
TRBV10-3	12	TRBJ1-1	CAISESDTEAFF
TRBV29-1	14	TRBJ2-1	CSVDSPGLGNEQFF
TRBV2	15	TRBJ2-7	CASSYVGLSSYEQYF
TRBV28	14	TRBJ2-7	CASSSQGASYEQYF
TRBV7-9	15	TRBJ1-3	CASSPRGSSGNTIYF
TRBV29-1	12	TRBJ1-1	CSTTSLNTEAFF
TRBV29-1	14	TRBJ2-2	CSVLARGDTGELFF
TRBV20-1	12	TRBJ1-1	CSARWTNTEAFF
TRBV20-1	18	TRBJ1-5	CSARDSTGQGLSNQPQHF
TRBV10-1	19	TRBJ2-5	CASSDHGTSGRLGQETQYF